A selection of T cell receptor beta chains follows, all from one sample in a study of identical twins. MiXCR was run by TCRdb on the 5' RACE reads, yielding one entry per CDR3 protein. The sample has roughly 260,000 distinct CDR3 sequences, more than 12% seen once. What was sequenced was memory (CD45RO+) T cells sorted from blood. These TCRs come from a woman younger than 35 in good health. Each CDR3 is given without its conserved first and last residue.

v_gene: TRBV5-1
CDR3aa: ASMTDSSYNEQF

v_gene: TRBV12-3/TRBV12-4
CDR3aa: ASQGDRSYNEQF

v_gene: TRBV12-3/TRBV12-4
CDR3aa: ASSFRIRDRVN

v_gene: TRBV25-1
CDR3aa: ASSETSGVIYEQF

v_gene: TRBV12-3/TRBV12-4
CDR3aa: ASSFYKSTST

v_gene: TRBV12-3/TRBV12-4
CDR3aa: ASRHPRVGVTEAF

v_gene: TRBV7-2
CDR3aa: ASSPSLAGVYTGELF

v_gene: TRBV12-3/TRBV12-4
CDR3aa: ASSSGTSGGHLWEQY

v_gene: TRBV20-1
CDR3aa: SASGDSGQY

v_gene: TRBV6-5
CDR3aa: ASSYSTGHYT

v_gene: TRBV10-3
CDR3aa: AIKGANYGYT

v_gene: TRBV7-9
CDR3aa: ASSLYSVSEAF

v_gene: TRBV6-5
CDR3aa: ASSYATGVKNIQY

v_gene: TRBV29-1
CDR3aa: SVAHMGGYEQY

v_gene: TRBV5-6
CDR3aa: ASSQRASGRRYNEQF

v_gene: TRBV12-3/TRBV12-4
CDR3aa: ASSQAGSSYNEQF

v_gene: TRBV7-2
CDR3aa: ASRGTTGSTGELF